The 28 T cell receptor beta chains below were found in one sample sequenced in a study of identical twins. MiXCR, applied by TCRdb to the 5' RACE reads, yields one record per CDR3 protein. This table holds about 530,000 distinct CDR3 sequences, 13% to 15% found once. This same sample was also part of a study on yellow fever vaccine responses in identical twins.

The sample consisted of CD4+ T cells sorted from blood. Receptors were obtained from a woman aged 18-29 years in good health.

This clonotype was detected only a few times. The chain employs TRBV28 and TRBJ2-7, with 10 bases matching TRBD1. The CDR3 totals 15 residues. Germline values: CDR1 MDHEN, CDR2 SYDVKM. The V and J ends lost 8 bases and 2 bases, in that order; junction bases with no gene match: 9. The CDR3 here is CASSPTGTGAYEQYF. Here the CDR3 DNA reads TGTGCCAGCTCTCCCACGGGGACAGGGGCCTACGAGCAGTACTTC.

V gene TRBV3-1 combines with J gene TRBJ2-5, with TRBD1 matching over 11 bases. The V gene's germline CDR1 is LGHDT and CDR2 YNNKEL (reference sequence). The CDR3 totals 15 residues. J gave up 5 bases and V 4 bases, and 6 bases lay outside the gene matches. In DNA, the CDR3 is TGTGCCAGCAGCCGGGGACAGGGGGGTGAGGAGACCCAGTACTTC. Translation gives CASSRGQGGEETQYF.

This clonotype has more than one count but fewer than ten. This chain connects TRBV11-2 to TRBJ2-4, with D possibly being TRBD1 (5 bases). Germline V lookup: CDR1 SGHAT, CDR2 FQNNGV. The V and J ends lost 6 bases and 0 bases respectively, with 9 bases between them. CDR3 length: 14 amino acids. In DNA, the CDR3 is TGTGCCAGCAGGATGGGGCTAGCCAAAAACATTCAGTACTTC. It encodes CASRMGLAKNIQYF.

This chain links TRBV6-1 with TRBJ2-7, with TRBD1 matching over 11 bases. Germline-derived CDR1 and CDR2 are MNHNS and SASEGT. The CDR3 has 14 residues. V lost 5 bases and J lost 5; bases outside the gene matches: 5. CDR3 sequence reads: CASSQGQGVDEQYF. CDR3 nucleotides: TGTGCCAGCAGTCAGGGACAGGGGGTCGACGAGCAGTACTTC.

This clonotype was picked up a small number of times. The genes are TRBV4-1 and TRBJ1-6; D is unclear. V lost 0 bases and J lost 2, with 14 bases in between. The CDR3 is made up of 18 amino acids. Germline-derived CDR1 and CDR2 are MGHRA and YSYEKL. This chain's CDR3 is CASSQERAGRTYNSPLHF. The CDR3 DNA sequence: TGCGCCAGCAGCCAAGAGCGGGCCGGGAGAACCTATAATTCACCCCTCCACTTT.

This clonotype was seen more than once but under ten times. This chain links TRBV27 with TRBJ2-7; 10 nucleotides align to TRBD1. CDR1 and CDR2 from the germline V gene are MNHEY and SMNVEV (reference sequence). V lost 6 bases to trimming and J lost 2 bases; unmatched junction nucleotides: 7. The CDR3 runs to 15 residues. The chain's CDR3 is CASSQGQGVTYEQYF. The CDR3 DNA reads as TGTGCCAGCAGCCAAGGACAGGGGGTGACCTACGAGCAGTACTTC.

This chain connects TRBV11-2 to TRBJ1-5; 8 positions match TRBD1. V trimming: 0 bases; J trimming: 0 bases; junction bases outside the gene matches: 4. CDR1 is SGHAT and CDR2 is FQNNGV in the germline V gene. The CDR3 consists of 17 residues. The CDR3 sequence is CASSLDGTGYSNQPQHF. The CDR3 DNA reads TGTGCCAGCAGCTTAGACGGGACAGGATATAGCAATCAGCCCCAGCATTTT. Variable domain in full (rest from reference TRBV11-2 and TRBJ1-5): EAGVAQSPRYKIIEKRQSVAFWCNPISGHATLYWYQQILGQGPKLLIQFQNNGVVDDSQLPKDRFSAERLKGVDSTLKIQPAKLEDSAVYLCASSLDGTGYSNQPQHFGDGTRLSIL.

J is TRBJ2-1 and V is TRBV6-5, with TRBD2 identical over 9 bases. Germline V gives CDR1 MNHEY, CDR2 SVGAGI. CDR3 length: 18 residues. The V segment lost 0 bases and the J segment 0 bases; nucleotides outside the gene matches: 6. CDR3 loop: CASSYSSSGGPSYNEQFF. The CDR3 DNA is TGTGCCAGCAGTTACTCTAGTAGCGGGGGCCCCTCCTACAATGAGCAGTTCTTC.

This clonotype was observed a few times. V and J are TRBV12-5 and TRBJ1-1; D call uncertain. This CDR3 is built from 13 residues. V lost 1 base and J lost 7, with 10 bases in between. Per germline, CDR1 LGHNT and CDR2 FRNRAP. The CDR3 here is CASGLAAGGEAFF. The CDR3, as DNA: TGTGCTAGTGGTTTGGCCGCCGGAGGTGAAGCTTTCTTT.

The chain's CDR3 is CSASSVEQFF. In DNA, the CDR3 is TGCAGTGCTAGTAGCGTAGAGCAGTTCTTC. The V gene is TRBV20-1, the J gene TRBJ2-1, with a weak D call TRBD2 (5 bases). The CDR3 has 10 residues. Germline V gene data show CDR1 as DFQATT and CDR2 as SNEGSKA (reference sequence). V was shortened by 3 bases and J by 10 bases, with 7 bases between the two germline ends.

This clonotype appeared many times. This chain links TRBV5-8 with TRBJ2-2; 13 bases line up with TRBD2. The CDR3 is 17 amino acids. CDR1 SGHTS and CDR2 YDEGEE come from the germline V gene. V lost 3 bases and J lost 7; bases outside the gene matches: 9. The CDR3 is CASSSGLAGVVGGELFF. The DNA for the CDR3 is TGTGCCAGCAGCTCCGGACTAGCGGGAGTGGTCGGCGGGGAGCTGTTTTTT.

CDR3 region: CASSGDSSGNTIYF. The CDR3 bases are TGTGCCAGCAGTGGGGATAGCTCTGGAAACACCATATATTTT. This chain uses TRBV12-3 or TRBV12-4 with TRBJ1-3; D not certain. The CDR3 covers 14 residues. V lost 5 bases and J lost 0, with 8 bases in between.

This clonotype was recorded a few times. V gene TRBV10-2 combines with J gene TRBJ2-7; possibly TRBD2 for D (5 bases). Germline V lookup: CDR1 WSHSY, CDR2 SAAADI. The CDR3 is 13 residues long. Trimming left V 7 bases short and J 3 bases short, with 13 bases between. The CDR3 DNA sequence: TGCGCCAGCAATGCGGGTTCCGGCTACGAGCAGTACTTC. Its protein product is CASNAGSGYEQYF.

The chain combines TRBV14 with TRBJ2-3; D tentatively reads TRBD1 or TRBD2 (5 bases each). The CDR3 length is 23 residues. Between the trimmed V and J ends, which lost 6 bases and 0 bases, there was a span of 37 bases. Germline CDR1 and CDR2: SGHDN and FVKESK. The CDR3 DNA is TGTGCCAGCAGTACCACTTACCGGGGCCATCGAGACCGATGGAAAACTAGCACAGATACGCAGTATTTT. Residues: CASSTTYRGHRDRWKTSTDTQYF. The whole variable domain, filled in from reference TRBV14 and TRBJ2-3, reads EAGVTQFPSHSVIEKGQTVTLRCDPISGHDNLYWYRRVMGKEIKFLLHFVKESKQDESGMPNNRFLAERTGGTYSTLKVQPAELEDSGVYFCASSTTYRGHRDRWKTSTDTQYFGPGTRLTVL.

The genes are TRBV5-8 and TRBJ2-1; the D gene is possibly TRBD2 (6 bases). Between the trimmed V and J ends, which lost 3 bases and 4 bases, there was a span of 14 bases. CDR1 and CDR2 from the germline V gene are SGHTS and YDEGEE. This CDR3 contains 15 residues. The CDR3 DNA is TGTGCCAGCAGCTCGGGACTTATTAATTACAATGAGCAGTTCTTC. Translating it yields CASSSGLINYNEQFF.

This clonotype has more than one count but fewer than ten. This chain connects TRBV6-1 to TRBJ1-2; 7 bases line up with TRBD1. Germline assignment: CDR1 MNHNS and CDR2 SASEGT. Losses at the gene ends were 6 bases for V and 1 base for J; bases not matched to a gene: 8. The CDR3 contains 15 residues. The CDR3 spells CASSFYRGGNYGYTF. In nucleotides, the CDR3 is TGTGCCAGCAGCTTCTACAGGGGTGGTAACTATGGCTACACCTTC.

This clonotype was picked up a small number of times. J is TRBJ2-7 and V is TRBV7-9; D gene unclear. Germline CDR1 is SEHNR and CDR2 is FQNEAQ (reference sequence). Trimming pared 7 bases from V and 3 bases from J, leaving 19 bases between. CDR3 size: 15 residues. CDR3 coding DNA: TGTGCCAGCACCCACGTGGCTGGGCAGAGCTACGAGCAGTACTTC. Encoded protein: CASTHVAGQSYEQYF.

This chain uses TRBV4-1 with TRBJ1-1; D gene uncertain. The ends were cut back, 0 bases at V and 0 bases at J, with 8 bases in the middle. Germline values: CDR1 MGHRA, CDR2 YSYEKL. CDR3 length: 15 amino acids. CDR3 region: CASSQDFSLNTEAFF. CDR3 nucleotide sequence: TGCGCCAGCAGCCAAGATTTCTCGTTGAACACTGAAGCTTTCTTT.

This clonotype was counted only a few times. The genes are TRBV20-1 and TRBJ1-1; D is ambiguous. Trimming left V 3 bases short and J 5 bases short, with 13 bases between. The length of the CDR3 is 13 residues. Germline loops: CDR1 DFQATT, CDR2 SNEGSKA (reference sequence). The CDR3 DNA reads as TGCAGTGCTAGTCGAGGCCCCGGGACTGAAGCTTTCTTT. This gives the protein CSASRGPGTEAFF.

The CDR3 reads CASSHTGQLGYGYTF. The CDR3 DNA reads TGTGCCAGCAGCCATACAGGGCAATTGGGCTATGGCTACACCTTC. The chain links TRBV14 to TRBJ1-2; tentative D call: TRBD1 (6 bases). This CDR3 is built from 15 residues. V gave up 3 bases and J gave up 4 bases, with 15 bases separating them. CDR1 is SGHDN and CDR2 is FVKESK in the germline V gene.

The V gene is TRBV11-2, the J gene TRBJ2-2; 12 bases match TRBD2. The CDR3 length is 18 residues. Trimming took 4 bases from V and 5 from J; bases not matched to a gene: 11. Per the germline V gene, CDR1 is SGHAT and CDR2 is FQNNGV. The CDR3 nucleotides read TGTGCCAGCAGCTCTCCCGGGACTAGCGGGTTCCGGACCGGGGAGCTGTTTTTT. Residues: CASSSPGTSGFRTGELFF.

This CDR3 is CASGERGNQPQHF. CDR3 bases: TGTGCCAGCGGGGAGAGAGGCAATCAGCCCCAGCATTTT. The rearrangement links TRBV2 to TRBJ1-5; D ambiguous. Germline V gene sequence: CDR1 SNHLY, CDR2 FYNNEI. The CDR3 totals 13 residues. The germline V and J ends were trimmed by 8 bases and 2 bases, with 10 bases remaining between them.

The rearrangement joins TRBV5-1 to TRBJ2-3, with 13 bases matching TRBD2. CDR3 size: 16 residues. V dropped 4 bases and J dropped 2; count of bases not matched to a gene: 4. Germline loops: CDR1 SGHRS, CDR2 YFSETQ. In DNA, the CDR3 is TGCGCCAGCAGCCCCGGGACTAGCGGGGTCACAGATACGCAGTATTTT. This encodes CASSPGTSGVTDTQYF.

The rearrangement links TRBV20-1 to TRBJ2-2; 9 bases are a match to TRBD1. V trimming: 0 bases; J trimming: 4 bases; junction bases outside the gene matches: 12. This CDR3 region has 18 residues. The germline CDR1 and CDR2 sequences are DFQATT and SNEGSKA (reference sequence). The CDR3 protein is CSARDARRTGDLTGELFF. CDR3 DNA: TGCAGTGCTAGAGATGCCCGGAGGACAGGGGACCTCACCGGGGAGCTGTTTTTT.

This clonotype was counted only a few times. The rearrangement links TRBV10-3 to TRBJ2-1, with TRBD1 identical over 8 bases. The CDR3 totals 16 residues. Trimming cost V 2 bases and J 7 bases; bases outside gene matches: 10. CDR1 ENHRY and CDR2 SYGVKD come from the germline V gene. The CDR3 nucleotides are TGTGCCATCAGTGAGCCAGGGGGCCTACCTCTAAATGAGCAGTTCTTC. This translates into CAISEPGGLPLNEQFF.

A note on this clonotype: An end of the junction does not agree with germline; a read error may underlie this. This sequence joins TRBV12-3 or TRBV12-4 and TRBJ2-6; D is ambiguous. This CDR3 has 18 residues. The CDR3 sequence is CACSFTWGRSSGANVLTF. CDR3 coding DNA: TGTGCCTGCAGTTTTACATGGGGAAGGAGCTCTGGGGCCAACGTCCTGACTTTC.

The rearrangement links TRBV3-1 to TRBJ2-3, with 7 bases fitting TRBD2. Germline V gene lookup returns CDR1 LGHDT and CDR2 YNNKEL (reference sequence). The CDR3 runs 15 residues. V dropped 3 bases and J dropped 5; count of bases not matched to a gene: 8. Here the CDR3 DNA reads TGTGCCAGCAGCCAGTGGGCGGGGGATCAAGATACGCAGTATTTT. Its translation: CASSQWAGDQDTQYF.

To note about this clonotype: One junction end disagrees with the germline gene, perhaps due to a read error. The chain recombines TRBV5-5 with TRBJ2-3; tentative D call: TRBD2 (5 bases). This CDR3 contains 14 residues. Germline V gene lookup returns CDR1 SGHKS and CDR2 YYEKEE (reference sequence). CDR3 sequence: CASSLEEVTNTQYF. The CDR3 coding sequence is TGTGCCAGCAGCTTGGAGGAGGTCACAAATACGCAGTATTTT.